Listed here are 9 T cell receptor beta chains from one sample, sequenced in a study of spatial heterogeneity in lung cancer. Noted time point: blood at routine non-recurrence follow-up after resection. Sequencing of whole RNA from tumor, nontumor lung or frozen PBMC involved no sorting. TCRdb reprocessed the 5' RACE reads via MiXCR and lists one record per CDR3 protein. The data contain about 120,000 distinct CDR3 sequences, roughly an eighth of them singletons. The source was PBMCs, collected at follow-up. The source of these receptors is a male donor with early-stage non-small cell lung cancer.

This clonotype has a handful of counts. The chain joins TRBV5-1 to TRBJ1-6, with 7 positions matching TRBD1. V lost 2 bases to trimming and J lost 7 bases; unmatched junction nucleotides: 6. From germline, CDR1 is SGHRS and CDR2 YFSETQ. This CDR3 is built from 15 residues. CDR3: CASSLETGRNSPLHF. For the CDR3, the DNA is TGCGCCAGCAGCTTAGAGACAGGGAGAAATTCACCCCTCCACTTT.

This clonotype showed up many times. The V call is TRBV4-1, the J call TRBJ1-2, with D unresolved. This CDR3 has 14 residues. The ends were cut back, 0 bases at V and 5 bases at J, with 10 bases in the middle. Per germline, CDR1 MGHRA and CDR2 YSYEKL. For the CDR3, the DNA is TGCGCCAGCAGCCAAGATCCAACCCCGTATGGCTACACCTTC. This sequence encodes CASSQDPTPYGYTF.

The chain joins TRBV5-1 to TRBJ2-7; 8 bases agree with TRBD1. CDR1 is SGHRS, CDR2 YFSETQ, per germline. Unmatched junction bases numbered 9, after V lost 3 bases and J lost 4 bases. CDR3 length equals 15 residues. CDR3 region: CASSSRAGGGYEQYF. The CDR3 DNA is TGCGCCAGCAGCTCCCGGGCAGGGGGCGGATACGAGCAGTACTTC.

V and J are TRBV18 and TRBJ1-1; D may be TRBD1 (6 bases). The CDR3 totals 14 residues. The germline V gene encodes CDR1 KGHSH and CDR2 LQKENI. V was shortened by 1 base and J by 5 bases, with 11 bases between the two germline ends. In nucleotides, the CDR3 is TGTGCCAGCTCACCACGGGGGGGCTGGACTGAAGCTTTCTTT. Its protein is CASSPRGGWTEAFF.

This clonotype was seen a handful of times. This chain uses TRBV4-2 with TRBJ2-1; 7 nucleotides match TRBD1. V was pared by 0 bases and J by 7 bases, with 3 bases of the junction left unmatched. Per the germline V gene, CDR1 is LGHNA and CDR2 is YNFKEQ. The CDR3 is 14 residues long. As DNA, the CDR3 is TGTGCCAGCAGCCAAGATGGGACAGTAAATGAGCAGTTCTTC. This translates into CASSQDGTVNEQFF.

This clonotype was counted between two and nine times. This rearrangement joins TRBV12-5 to TRBJ2-1, with 9 bases aligning to TRBD1. V lost 1 base and J lost 8; bases outside the gene matches: 6. The CDR3 spans 15 residues. Germline V CDR1 and CDR2: LGHNT, FRNRAP. The CDR3 sequence: CASGLDGQGWDEQFF. CDR3 bases: TGTGCTAGTGGTTTGGACGGACAGGGGTGGGATGAGCAGTTCTTC.

The CDR3 bases are TGTGCCAGCAGCCAGTACCTAGCGGAGCAGTTCTTC. Translation: CASSQYLAEQFF. The chain joins TRBV3-1 to TRBJ2-1; perhaps TRBD2 as D (6 bases). Trimming shortened V by 3 bases and J by 10 bases, and 10 bases separated the two germline ends. Germline V CDR1 and CDR2: LGHDT, YNNKEL (reference sequence). CDR3 length equals 12 residues.

The table lists this clonotype with many counts. The chain is built from TRBV10-1 and TRBJ2-5, with D maybe TRBD1 (6 bases). V was shortened by 1 base and J by 5 bases, with 17 bases between the two germline ends. This CDR3 is 16 amino acids long. Germline V gene sequence: CDR1 WNHNN, CDR2 SYGVQD (reference sequence). The CDR3 sequence is CASSEFTGRDIETQYF. CDR3 nucleotide sequence: TGCGCCAGCAGTGAGTTTACTGGCCGGGACATTGAGACCCAGTACTTC.

There are many counts of this clonotype. The chain combines TRBV10-3 with TRBJ1-1; D call uncertain. The CDR3 has 13 residues. Per the germline V gene, CDR1 is ENHRY and CDR2 is SYGVKD. The V end was cut by 5 bases, the J end by 1 base, with 8 bases between. The CDR3 sequence is CAISPQRNTEAFF. The CDR3 DNA reads as TGTGCCATCAGTCCCCAAAGGAACACTGAAGCTTTCTTT.